A single sample gave rise to the 15 T cell receptor beta chains below, sequenced in a study of radiotherapy plus CTLA-4 blockade in lung cancer. This table comes from immunoSEQ multiplex PCR, and its TCRdb copy is limited to in-frame clones, with some not included. The sample lists about 31,000 clones, more than 75% occurring once. Sequenced here: peripheral blood, sampled from a patient treated with radiotherapy plus ipilimumab. The receptors were gathered from a human donor with non-small cell lung cancer who had stable disease on radiotherapy plus ipilimumab.

This clone showed up just a few times. J is TRBJ2-5 and V is TRBV10-2; 8 nucleotides line up with TRBD2. This CDR3 has 14 residues. The J segment lost 5 bases and the V segment lost 2 bases, leaving 4 bases of the junction unmatched. CDR1 and CDR2 from the germline V gene are WSHSY and SAAADI. CDR3 DNA: TGCGCCAGCAGTGAGGGGAAGCGGGGGGAGACCCAGTACTTC. Encoded protein: CASSEGKRGETQYF.

This chain uses TRBV19 with TRBJ1-1; D unclear. The germline V gene has CDR1 LNHDA and CDR2 SQIVND (reference sequence). Trimming took 5 bases from V and 1 from J, leaving 11 bases between them. The CDR3 extends over 14 amino acids. The CDR3 loop is CASSPRVGNTEAFF. The CDR3 DNA sequence: TGTGCCAGTAGTCCGAGGGTAGGGAACACTGAAGCTTTCTTT.

The genes are TRBV5-8 and TRBJ1-5; D unclear. CDR1 and CDR2 (germline): SGHTS, YDEGEE. The CDR3 covers 15 residues. V was cut by 4 bases and J by 1 base, with 12 bases left in between. The chain's CDR3 is CASSPLMGSNQPQHF. The CDR3 region has the DNA TGTGCCAGCAGCCCATTGATGGGAAGCAATCAGCCCCAGCATTTT. Together with reference TRBV5-8 and TRBJ1-5, the CDR3 gives the full variable domain: EAGVTQSPTHLIKTRGQQATLRCSPISGHTSVYWYQQALGLGLQFLLWYDEGEERNRGNFPPRFSGRQFPNYSSELNVNALELEDSALYLCASSPLMGSNQPQHFGDGTRLSIL.

The V and J genes are TRBV4-1 and TRBJ1-5; D is possibly TRBD1 (6 bases). The germline gives CDR1 MGHRA, CDR2 YSYEKL. There are 15 residues in the CDR3. The V end lost 1 base, the J end lost 7 bases, and 14 bases lay between the germline ends. CDR3 in DNA: TGCGCCAGCAGCCAAGCCTCTGATGGGGGCCAGCCCCAGCATTTT. Translating gives CASSQASDGGQPQHF.

The chain employs TRBV29-1 and TRBJ1-1, with 11 bases matching TRBD1. CDR1 and CDR2 from the germline V gene are SQVTM and ANQGSEA. V shed 4 bases, J shed 10 bases, and the junction held 8 bases outside the gene matches. The CDR3 extends over 13 amino acids. CDR3 sequence reads: CSVVGTGGSGAFF. CDR3 bases: TGCAGCGTTGTTGGGACAGGGGGAAGCGGAGCTTTCTTT.

The V gene is TRBV19, the J gene TRBJ1-5; tentative D call: TRBD1 (5 bases). V gave up 6 bases and J gave up 0 bases, with 12 bases separating them. CDR3 size: 15 residues. In germline, CDR1 is LNHDA, CDR2 SQIVND (reference sequence). Here the CDR3 DNA reads TGTGCCAGTAGAACGACAGAAAATAGCAATCAGCCCCAGCATTTT. The encoded protein is CASRTTENSNQPQHF.

The CDR3 loop is CASSFSAVNNSPLHF. Here the CDR3 DNA reads TGTGCCAGCAGCTTTTCGGCCGTAAATAATTCACCCCTCCACTTT. V gene TRBV5-5 combines with J gene TRBJ1-6, with no clear D. CDR3 size: 15 residues. Germline loops: CDR1 SGHKS, CDR2 YYEKEE (reference sequence). The ends were cut back, 2 bases at V and 5 bases at J, with 11 bases in the middle.

The gene calls are TRBV19 and TRBJ2-3, with 7 nucleotides matching TRBD1. J lost 1 base, V lost 10 bases, and 8 bases had no gene match. The CDR3 totals 14 residues. From germline, CDR1 is LNHDA and CDR2 SQIVND (reference sequence). The CDR3 spells CATDKGQRTDTQYF. As DNA, the CDR3 is TGTGCCACCGACAAGGGACAGCGCACAGATACGCAGTATTTT.

About this clone itself: This sample also contains other DNA sequences that code for the same CDR3. The chain is built from TRBV12-5 and TRBJ1-1, with D perhaps TRBD1 (5 bases). This CDR3 is 14 amino acids long. Germline CDR1 is LGHNT and CDR2 is FRNRAP. Trimming shortened V by 1 base and J by 0 bases, and 6 bases separated the two germline ends. CDR3 loop: CASGLGQMNTEAFF. DNA for the CDR3: TGTGCTAGTGGTTTGGGACAGATGAACACTGAAGCTTTCTTT.

This chain links TRBV5-1 with TRBJ1-2; D gene ambiguous. The CDR3 has 11 amino acids. Germline lookup yields CDR1 SGHRS and CDR2 YFSETQ. V was shortened by 4 bases and J by 9 bases, with 10 bases between the two germline ends. The CDR3: CASSPDKSYTF. CDR3 nucleotides: TGCGCCAGCAGCCCCGACAAGAGCTACACCTTC.

The rearrangement joins TRBV5-1 to TRBJ2-5; either TRBD1 or TRBD2 may supply D (5 bases each). The CDR3 runs to 15 residues. Trimming pared 1 base from V and 4 bases from J, leaving 14 bases between. In germline, CDR1 is SGHRS, CDR2 YFSETQ. CDR3 sequence: CASSLTPGPRETQYF. DNA for the CDR3: TGCGCCAGCAGCTTGACCCCGGGACCCAGAGAGACCCAGTACTTC.

By proportion, this clone is medium-sized. V is TRBV4-2 and J is TRBJ2-7; tentatively, D is TRBD2 (5 bases). V shed 5 bases and J shed 6 bases, with 14 bases lying between them. This CDR3 has 13 residues. CDR1 and CDR2 (germline): LGHNA, YNFKEQ. The CDR3 loop is CASSGRIEGEQYV. DNA of the CDR3: TGTGCCAGCAGCGGGCGAATTGAGGGCGAGCAGTACGTC.

The V and J genes are TRBV6-1 and TRBJ1-5; D is ambiguous. The CDR3 is made up of 14 amino acids. V lost 0 bases and J lost 5, with 8 bases in between. Germline CDR1 and CDR2: MNHNS and SASEGT. CDR3 in amino acids: CASSEAGNYQPQHF. As DNA, the CDR3 is TGTGCCAGCAGTGAAGCGGGTAACTATCAGCCCCAGCATTTT.

The chain employs TRBV7-3 and TRBJ1-4; D not certain. This CDR3 is built from 15 residues. Germline V gene sequence: CDR1 SGHTA, CDR2 FQGTGA. V was pared by 0 bases and J by 8 bases, with 13 bases between. CDR3 coding DNA: TGTGCCAGCAGCTTAACCCCAAGGACGGAAGAAAAACTGTTTTTT. This codes for CASSLTPRTEEKLFF.

This clone was recorded a few times. The rearrangement joins TRBV5-4 to TRBJ2-5, with TRBD1 as a possible D gene (5 bases). Germline CDR1 reads SGHNT; CDR2 reads YYREEE (reference sequence). Trimming removed 4 bases from V and 2 bases from J, with 15 bases in between. This CDR3 has 15 residues. The CDR3 DNA sequence: TGTGCCAGCAGCAAACACCCGACAGAGCAAGAGACCCAGTACTTC. Protein: CASSKHPTEQETQYF.